This T cell receptor beta chain was sequenced during a study of T cell repertoires in cytomegalovirus infection. Using its own MiXCR run on the reads, TCRdb lists one record per CDR3 protein. This table holds about 280,000 distinct CDR3 sequences, about 20% found once. The CDR3 runs to 15 residues. V gave up 3 bases and J gave up 6 bases; unmatched junction bases: 6. As for this clonotype: Its target is unknown.

The chain joins TRBV12-3 or TRBV12-4 to TRBJ1-4; 8 bases agree with TRBD1. The specimen was cultured PBMCs, collected from culture after CMV antigen stimulation. This clonotype was obtained from a human donor in good health (CMV status not recorded). Some clones in this sample may be carry-over from other donors' samples. The CDR3 here is CASSFWGTGDEKLFF. CDR3 bases: TGTGCCAGCAGTTTTTGGGGGACAGGAGATGAAAAACTGTTTTTT.